Below are 32 T cell receptor beta chains sequenced from a single sample in a study of blood T cells in healthy people across ages (dated by TCRdb to between 2015 and 2016). Library construction relied on 5' RACE. TCRdb shows the sequencer as Illumina HiSeq 2500. A second PCR of about 7 to 12 cycles was run with a J-beta primer mix and a sample-barcoded 5' primer. TCRdb reran the public reads through fastp at Q25 and MiXCR, keeping productive beta chains. Identical CDR3 proteins give one entry, which carries the most common genes and DNA. The sample table shows just over 800,000 distinct CDR3 sequences, and 62% are seen once. 25% to 35% of the sample rests with the top ten. Material: blood. These receptor sequences come from a man aged 25-45 years in good health.

The V call is TRBV7-2, the J call TRBJ1-6, with D unclear. Germline V gene lookup returns CDR1 SGHTA and CDR2 FQGNSA. There are 16 residues in the CDR3. V was cut by 5 bases and J by 0 bases, with 11 bases left in between. In nucleotides, the CDR3 is TGTGCCAGCAGCCCACTCCCAAGCTCCTATAATTCACCCCTCCACTTT. It codes for CASSPLPSSYNSPLHF.

Remarks on this clonotype: The junction shows a germline mismatch at one end, possibly a read error. This rearrangement joins TRBV20-1 to TRBJ2-5, with D unclear. This CDR3 has 12 amino acids. The germline V gene encodes CDR1 DFQATT and CDR2 SNEGSKA (reference sequence). The CDR3, as DNA: TGTAGTGCTAGAGATAACATCAATGAGCAGTACTTC. This translates into CSARDNINEQYF.

This clonotype was detected many times. The chain carries TRBV20-1 and TRBJ2-5, with 8 bases identical to TRBD2. V lost 0 bases and J lost 2; bases outside the gene matches: 11. The CDR3 is 17 residues long. Germline CDR1 DFQATT, CDR2 SNEGSKA (reference sequence). CDR3 sequence reads: CSARDPFTSGTQETQYF. The CDR3 DNA reads as TGCAGTGCTAGAGATCCCTTCACTAGCGGAACACAAGAGACCCAGTACTTC.

This chain uses TRBV6-2 or TRBV6-3 with TRBJ1-5; D might be TRBD1 (6 bases). The CDR3 runs to 16 residues. Germline V gives CDR1 MNHEY, CDR2 SVGEGT. V was shortened by 0 bases and J by 5 bases, with 14 bases between the two germline ends. CDR3 in DNA: TGTGCCAGCAGTTACTCGGGGGGCGCTTGGGATCAGCCCCAGCATTTT. It translates to CASSYSGGAWDQPQHF.

V and J are TRBV12-3 or TRBV12-4 and TRBJ2-5, with a tentative D call TRBD1 (6 bases). The J call is in doubt because the DNA end fits TRBJ2-7 better. The CDR3 is 13 amino acids. The CDR3 DNA follows: TGTGCCAGCACCCTACAGGGTCAGGGCGAGCAGTACTTC. It encodes CASTLQGQGEQYF.

The chain uses TRBV4-3 and TRBJ2-2; D is possibly TRBD2 (5 bases). Germline CDR1 and CDR2: LGHNA and YSLEER. V was trimmed by 4 bases and J by 8 bases, leaving 11 bases between them. This CDR3 has 13 residues. The CDR3 here is CASSLWEQGELFF. CDR3 coding DNA: TGCGCCAGCAGCCTATGGGAGCAGGGGGAGCTGTTTTTT.

The chain couples TRBV28 to TRBJ2-7; D is undetermined. V was cut by 3 bases and J by 3 bases, with 9 bases left in between. Germline CDR1 MDHEN, CDR2 SYDVKM. This CDR3 spans 13 amino acids. The CDR3 is CASSFVASYEQYF. The CDR3 region has the DNA TGTGCCAGCAGTTTCGTGGCGAGCTACGAGCAGTACTTC.

This chain connects TRBV7-2 to TRBJ1-2; D unclear. The V and J ends lost 4 bases and 4 bases respectively, with 16 bases between them. The CDR3 is 15 residues long. Germline lookup yields CDR1 SGHTA and CDR2 FQGNSA. The CDR3 reads CASSSGLLRGYGYTF. For the CDR3, the DNA is TGTGCCAGCAGCTCTGGGCTTTTACGGGGCTATGGCTACACCTTC.

The chain carries TRBV5-1 and TRBJ2-1, with 11 bases matching TRBD2. The CDR3 covers 18 residues. CDR1 is SGHRS and CDR2 is YFSETQ in the germline V gene. V shed 0 bases and J 4 bases; nucleotides not matched to a gene: 9. The CDR3, as DNA: TGCGCCAGCAGCTTGGCCGGCGCGGGACTAGCGGTGTACAATGAGCAGTTCTTC. It codes for CASSLAGAGLAVYNEQFF.

Concerning this clonotype itself: At one end, the junction sequence differs from germline, possibly due to a read error. This chain uses TRBV27 with TRBJ2-4; D is unclear. The germline V gene encodes CDR1 MNHEY and CDR2 SMNVEV (reference sequence). The CDR3 spans 17 residues. Written as DNA, the CDR3 is TGTGCCAGTCGGCCCGATGTTACAGAAATTGACAAAAGCATTCAGTACTTC. Translation gives CASRPDVTEIDKSIQYF.

The chain recombines TRBV2 with TRBJ2-5, with TRBD2 as a possible D gene (5 bases). The J call could be wrong; TRBJ2-7 is a better fit for the DNA end. CDR1 and CDR2 (germline): SNHLY, FYNNEI. The CDR3 is 13 amino acids. The CDR3: CASSESGPYEQYF. The CDR3 nucleotides are TGTGCCAGCAGTGAAAGCGGTCCCTACGAGCAGTACTTC.

V is TRBV6-5 and J is TRBJ2-7; perhaps TRBD2 as D (7 bases). Per the germline V gene, CDR1 is MNHEY and CDR2 is SVGAGI. V was shortened by 0 bases and J by 3 bases, with 12 bases between the two germline ends. The CDR3 is 15 amino acids. In nucleotides, the CDR3 is TGTGCCAGCAGTTACTCTCGGGGGGCCCTCTACGAGCAGTACTTC. Translating it yields CASSYSRGALYEQYF.

This clonotype was seen more than once but under ten times. The CDR3 sequence: CASSLAGVQLETQYF. In nucleotides, the CDR3 is TGTGCCAGCAGCTTAGCTGGCGTTCAATTAGAGACCCAGTACTTC. The chain recombines TRBV7-2 with TRBJ2-5; D is unresolved. The germline gives CDR1 SGHTA, CDR2 FQGNSA. This CDR3 comprises 15 residues. Deletions cut 0 bases from V and 4 bases from J, with 12 bases between.

The J gene is TRBJ2-7, the V gene TRBV7-8; 9 nucleotides align to TRBD1. The CDR3 totals 15 residues. V shed 1 base and J 5 bases; nucleotides not matched to a gene: 6. Germline loops: CDR1 SGHVS, CDR2 FQNEAQ. The CDR3 here is CASSLDGTGGHEQYF. For the CDR3, the DNA is TGTGCCAGCAGCTTAGATGGCACAGGGGGCCACGAGCAGTACTTC.

V is TRBV7-8 and J is TRBJ2-2, with D unresolved. CDR1 and CDR2 from the germline V gene are SGHVS and FQNEAQ. Trimming took 0 bases from V and 2 from J, leaving 13 bases between them. The CDR3 spans 17 residues. CDR3 residues: CASSLALYGENTGELFF. DNA for the CDR3: TGTGCCAGCAGCTTAGCGCTTTATGGAGAAAACACCGGGGAGCTGTTTTTT. The full variable domain, with the rest looked up from reference TRBV7-8 and TRBJ2-2, is GAGVSQSPRYKVAKRGQDVALRCDPISGHVSLFWYQQALGQGPEFLTYFQNEAQLDKSGLPSDRFFAERPEGSVSTLKIQRTQQEDSAVYLCASSLALYGENTGELFFGEGSRLTVL.

The rearrangement joins TRBV12-3 or TRBV12-4 to TRBJ2-7; either TRBD1 or TRBD2 may supply D (5 bases each). V was clipped by 4 bases and J by 3 bases, with 10 bases between them. This CDR3 is 13 amino acids long. CDR3 region: CASSWGGLYEQYF. The CDR3 nucleotides are TGTGCCAGCAGTTGGGGCGGGCTCTACGAGCAGTACTTC.

This clonotype was picked up a small number of times. The chain is built from TRBV6-5 and TRBJ1-6; D not resolved. This CDR3 has 14 amino acids. Between the trimmed V and J ends, which lost 7 bases and 7 bases, there was a span of 14 bases. Germline V CDR1 and CDR2: MNHEY, SVGAGI. CDR3 sequence: CASTAGRENSPLHF. CDR3 DNA: TGTGCCAGCACGGCAGGAAGGGAAAATTCACCCCTCCACTTT.

The genes are TRBV5-5 and TRBJ2-5; possibly TRBD1 or TRBD2 for D (5 bases each). V gave up 4 bases and J gave up 1 base, with 20 bases separating them. Germline V CDR1 and CDR2: SGHKS, YYEKEE (reference sequence). The CDR3 contains 17 residues. The CDR3 region is CASSPGVTGGFQETQYF. In DNA, the CDR3 is TGTGCCAGCAGCCCCGGGGTTACAGGTGGTTTCCAAGAGACCCAGTACTTC.

The rearrangement uses TRBV7-2 and TRBJ2-6; D is possibly TRBD1 or TRBD2 (5 bases each). Germline values: CDR1 SGHTA, CDR2 FQGNSA. There are 16 residues in the CDR3. V dropped 4 bases and J dropped 4 bases, with 14 bases sitting between them. For the CDR3, the DNA is TGTGCCAGCAGCTGGGGCCCTCCGGGGGGGGCCAACGTCCTGACTTTC. This gives the protein CASSWGPPGGANVLTF.

CDR3 bases: TGTGCCAGCAGGGAGGAGGGGAAAACCTACAATGAGCAGTTCTTC. It specifies CASREEGKTYNEQFF. The gene calls are TRBV3-1 and TRBJ2-1; weak D call: TRBD2 (6 bases). Germline-derived CDR1 and CDR2 are LGHDT and YNNKEL (reference sequence). The CDR3 has 15 residues. Between the trimmed V and J ends, which lost 6 bases and 2 bases, there was a span of 14 bases.

Remarks on this clonotype: One junction end disagrees with the germline gene, perhaps due to a read error. The genes are TRBV20-1 and TRBJ2-7; TRBD1 might be the D (7 bases). Germline V CDR1 and CDR2: DFQATT, SNEGSKA (reference sequence). This CDR3 is built from 15 residues. Here the CDR3 DNA reads TGTAGTGCTAGAGAGGTGGAGACAGGGAGGAACGAGCAGTACTTC. It specifies CSAREVETGRNEQYF.

V and J are TRBV9 and TRBJ2-1; D may be TRBD2 (7 bases). The CDR3 totals 17 residues. The germline V and J ends were trimmed by 4 bases and 0 bases, with 17 bases remaining between them. Per germline, CDR1 SGDLS and CDR2 YYNGEE. CDR3 in DNA: TGTGCCAGCAGCCCCCGGGGGGACAAGGGCTCCTACAATGAGCAGTTCTTC. The encoded protein is CASSPRGDKGSYNEQFF.

The V gene is TRBV6-6, the J gene TRBJ1-6; 8 bases match TRBD1. The V and J ends lost 6 bases and 8 bases, in that order; junction bases with no gene match: 12. CDR3 length: 16 amino acids. Per germline, CDR1 MNHNY and CDR2 SVGAGI (reference sequence). The DNA of the CDR3 is TGTGCCAGCAGCTCTACAGGGGGGAATATTCATTCACCCCTCCACTTT. It specifies CASSSTGGNIHSPLHF.

The rearrangement uses TRBV2 and TRBJ2-3; TRBD1 agrees at 9 bases. V was pared by 3 bases and J by 3 bases, with 7 bases of the junction left unmatched. The CDR3 totals 16 residues. Germline V gene data show CDR1 as SNHLY and CDR2 as FYNNEI. CDR3 coding DNA: TGTGCCAGCAGTGACCCCGGGACAGGGTGGACAGATACGCAGTATTTT. Translation: CASSDPGTGWTDTQYF.

The rearrangement uses TRBV11-1 and TRBJ2-7, with D possibly being TRBD1 (6 bases). This CDR3 is built from 16 residues. Germline CDR1 SGHAT, CDR2 FQDESV (reference sequence). Trimming took off 0 bases at V and 0 bases at J, with 12 bases between the two ends. The CDR3 sequence is CASSLAQDSSSYEQYF. CDR3 DNA: TGTGCCAGCAGCTTAGCCCAGGACAGCAGCTCCTACGAGCAGTACTTC. Full variable domain (outside the CDR3, taken from reference TRBV11-1 and TRBJ2-7): EAEVAQSPRYKITEKSQAVAFWCDPISGHATLYWYRQILGQGPELLVQFQDESVVDDSQLPKDRFSAERLKGVDSTLKIQPAELGDSAMYLCASSLAQDSSSYEQYFGPGTRLTVT.

The chain combines TRBV12-3 or TRBV12-4 with TRBJ1-2, with D uncertain. V was clipped by 5 bases and J by 3 bases, with 16 bases between them. This CDR3 is 15 amino acids long. CDR3 region: CASSQTPFWDYGYTF. The CDR3 nucleotides are TGTGCCAGCAGTCAGACACCCTTTTGGGACTATGGCTACACCTTC.

This chain joins TRBV7-2 and TRBJ2-3, with D perhaps given as TRBD1 or TRBD2 (5 bases each). This CDR3 is 17 amino acids long. The V gene lost 5 bases and the J gene lost 3 bases, with 21 bases spanning the gap. From germline, CDR1 is SGHTA and CDR2 FQGNSA. This CDR3 reads CASSLGPYIRSTDTQYF. The CDR3, as DNA: TGTGCCAGCAGCCTGGGACCCTATATCCGGAGTACAGATACGCAGTATTTT.

The chain has TRBV7-3 and TRBJ2-4, with TRBD1 matching over 8 bases. Gene TRBJ2-7 matches the end of the DNA better, so the J call may be wrong. The germline V gene encodes CDR1 SGHTA and CDR2 FQGTGA. CDR3 length: 14 residues. CDR3 in DNA: TGTGCCAGCAGCTTAAGAGGACAGGGTTACGAGCAGTACTTC. This gives the protein CASSLRGQGYEQYF.

The chain links TRBV7-8 to TRBJ1-6; D call uncertain. The CDR3 covers 13 residues. Per the germline V gene, CDR1 is SGHVS and CDR2 is FQNEAQ. V was trimmed by 5 bases and J by 7 bases, leaving 9 bases between them. CDR3 sequence reads: CASSREPNSPLHF. CDR3 DNA: TGTGCCAGCAGCAGAGAGCCAAATTCACCCCTCCACTTT. Full variable domain (outside the CDR3, taken from reference TRBV7-8 and TRBJ1-6): GAGVSQSPRYKVAKRGQDVALRCDPISGHVSLFWYQQALGQGPEFLTYFQNEAQLDKSGLPSDRFFAERPEGSVSTLKIQRTQQEDSAVYLCASSREPNSPLHFGNGTRLTVT.

The gene calls are TRBV12-3 or TRBV12-4 and TRBJ2-7; maybe TRBD1 (5 bases). The CDR3 sequence is 15 residues long. Trimming removed 7 bases from V and 3 bases from J, with 19 bases in between. CDR3 loop: CASTDSDSVYYEQYF. The CDR3 DNA is TGTGCCAGCACCGATTCTGACAGTGTTTACTACGAGCAGTACTTC.

The chain uses TRBV29-1 and TRBJ2-7; 10 bases fit TRBD1. This CDR3 contains 14 residues. Per germline, CDR1 SQVTM and CDR2 ANQGSEA. The V gene end was trimmed by 1 base and the J gene end by 4 bases; junction bases not matched to a gene: 4. This CDR3 is CSVEGGQGKYEQYF. As DNA, the CDR3 is TGCAGCGTTGAAGGGGGACAGGGGAAATACGAGCAGTACTTC.

This clonotype has only a few counts. The chain employs TRBV7-3 and TRBJ1-6; D gene ambiguous. Per germline, CDR1 SGHTA and CDR2 FQGTGA. The CDR3 loop spans 15 amino acids. The ends were cut back, 4 bases at V and 9 bases at J, with 16 bases in the middle. The CDR3 loop is CASSSEIGSGSPLHF. The CDR3 DNA follows: TGTGCCAGCAGCTCCGAGATCGGGTCGGGTTCACCCCTCCACTTT.